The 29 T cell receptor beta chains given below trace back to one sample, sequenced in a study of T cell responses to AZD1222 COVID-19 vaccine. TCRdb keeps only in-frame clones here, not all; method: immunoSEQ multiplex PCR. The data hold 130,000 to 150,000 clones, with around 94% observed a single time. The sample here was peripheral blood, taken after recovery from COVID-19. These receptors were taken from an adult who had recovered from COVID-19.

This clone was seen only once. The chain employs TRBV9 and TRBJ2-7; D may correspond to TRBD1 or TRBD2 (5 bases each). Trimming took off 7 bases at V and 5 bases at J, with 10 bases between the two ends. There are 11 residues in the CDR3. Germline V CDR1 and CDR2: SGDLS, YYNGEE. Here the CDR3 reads CASGGGHEQYF. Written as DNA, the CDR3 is TGTGCCAGCGGGGGTGGCCACGAGCAGTACTTC.

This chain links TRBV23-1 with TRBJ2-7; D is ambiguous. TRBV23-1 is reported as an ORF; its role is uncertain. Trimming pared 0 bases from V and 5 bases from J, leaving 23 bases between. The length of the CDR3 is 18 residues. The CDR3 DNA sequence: TGCGCCAGCAGTCAATCGAGGCAGAAGGTGGTCCTTCGGCACGAGCAGTACTTC. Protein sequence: CASSQSRQKVVLRHEQYF.

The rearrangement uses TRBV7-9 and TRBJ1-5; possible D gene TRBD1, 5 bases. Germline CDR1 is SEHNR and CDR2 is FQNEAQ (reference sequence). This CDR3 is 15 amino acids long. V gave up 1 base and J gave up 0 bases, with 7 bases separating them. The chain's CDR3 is CASSLGGVSNQPQHF. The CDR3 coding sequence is TGTGCCAGCAGCTTAGGAGGGGTTAGCAATCAGCCCCAGCATTTT.

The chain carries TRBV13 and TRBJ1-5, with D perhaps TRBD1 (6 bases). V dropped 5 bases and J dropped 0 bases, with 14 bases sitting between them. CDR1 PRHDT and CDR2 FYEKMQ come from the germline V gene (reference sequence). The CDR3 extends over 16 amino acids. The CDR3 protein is CASSKRTDYSNQPQHF. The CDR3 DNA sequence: TGTGCCAGCAGCAAACGGACAGACTATAGCAATCAGCCCCAGCATTTT. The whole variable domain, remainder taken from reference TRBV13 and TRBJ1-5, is AAGVIQSPRHLIKEKRETATLKCYPIPRHDTVYWYQQGPGQDPQFLISFYEKMQSDKGSIPDRFSAQQFSDYHSELNMSSLELGDSALYFCASSKRTDYSNQPQHFGDGTRLSIL.

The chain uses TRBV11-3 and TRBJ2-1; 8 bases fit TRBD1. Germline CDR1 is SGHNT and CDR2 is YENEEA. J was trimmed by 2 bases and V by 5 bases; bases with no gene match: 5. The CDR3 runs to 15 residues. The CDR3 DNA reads TGTGCCAGCAGCGTTGGACAGGGAGCCTACAATGAGCAGTTCTTC. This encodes CASSVGQGAYNEQFF.

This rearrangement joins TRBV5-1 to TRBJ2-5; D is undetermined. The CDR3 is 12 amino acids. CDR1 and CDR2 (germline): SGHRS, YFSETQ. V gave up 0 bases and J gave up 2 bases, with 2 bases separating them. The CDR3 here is CASSLGQETQYF. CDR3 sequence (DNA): TGCGCCAGCAGCTTGGGGCAAGAGACCCAGTACTTC.

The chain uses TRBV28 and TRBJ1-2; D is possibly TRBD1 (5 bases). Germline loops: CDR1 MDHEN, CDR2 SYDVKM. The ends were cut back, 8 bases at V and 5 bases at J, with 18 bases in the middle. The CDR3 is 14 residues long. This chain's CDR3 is CASESLEGRYGYTF. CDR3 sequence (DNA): TGTGCCAGCGAAAGTCTGGAGGGGAGGTATGGCTACACCTTC.

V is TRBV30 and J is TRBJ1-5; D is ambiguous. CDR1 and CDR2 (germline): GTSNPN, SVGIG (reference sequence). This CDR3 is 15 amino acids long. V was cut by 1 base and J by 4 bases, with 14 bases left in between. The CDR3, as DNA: TGTGCCTGGAGTGCCCCCGGGCCACAGAATCAGCCCCAGCATTTT. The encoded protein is CAWSAPGPQNQPQHF.

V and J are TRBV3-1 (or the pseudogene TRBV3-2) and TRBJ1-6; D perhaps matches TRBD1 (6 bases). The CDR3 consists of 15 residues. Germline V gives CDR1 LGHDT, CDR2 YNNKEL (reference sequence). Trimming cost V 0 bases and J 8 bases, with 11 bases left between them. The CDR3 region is CASSQEEGTYSPLHF. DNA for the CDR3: TGTGCCAGCAGCCAAGAGGAGGGGACATATTCACCCCTCCACTTT.

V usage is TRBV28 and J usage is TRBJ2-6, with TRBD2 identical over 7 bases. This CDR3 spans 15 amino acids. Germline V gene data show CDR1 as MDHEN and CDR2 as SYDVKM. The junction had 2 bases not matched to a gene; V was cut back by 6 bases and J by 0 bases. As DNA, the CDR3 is TGTGCCAGCAGCCGGACTAGCTCTGGGGCCAACGTCCTGACTTTC. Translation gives CASSRTSSGANVLTF.

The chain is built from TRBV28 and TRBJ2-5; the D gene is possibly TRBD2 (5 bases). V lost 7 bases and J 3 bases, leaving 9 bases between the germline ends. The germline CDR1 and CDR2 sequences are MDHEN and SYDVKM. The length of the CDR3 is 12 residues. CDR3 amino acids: CASNGVEETQYF. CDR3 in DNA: TGTGCCAGCAACGGGGTCGAAGAGACCCAGTACTTC. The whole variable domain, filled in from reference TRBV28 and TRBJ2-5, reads DVKVTQSSRYLVKRTGEKVFLECVQDMDHENMFWYRQDPGLGLRLIYFSYDVKMKEKGDIPEGYSVSREKKERFSLILESASTNQTSMYLCASNGVEETQYFGPGTRLLVL.

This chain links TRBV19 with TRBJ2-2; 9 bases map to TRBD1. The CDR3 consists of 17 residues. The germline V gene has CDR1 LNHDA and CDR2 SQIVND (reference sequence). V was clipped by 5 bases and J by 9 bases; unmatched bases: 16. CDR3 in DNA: TGTGCCAGTAGTCGCTCACTACTACAGGGGGCGGCCCGGGAGCTGTTTTTT. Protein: CASSRSLLQGAARELFF. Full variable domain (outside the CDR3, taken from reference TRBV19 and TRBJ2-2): DGGITQSPKYLFRKEGQNVTLSCEQNLNHDAMYWYRQDPGQGLRLIYYSQIVNDFQKGDIAEGYSVSREKKESFPLTVTSAQKNPTAFYLCASSRSLLQGAARELFFGEGSRLTVL.

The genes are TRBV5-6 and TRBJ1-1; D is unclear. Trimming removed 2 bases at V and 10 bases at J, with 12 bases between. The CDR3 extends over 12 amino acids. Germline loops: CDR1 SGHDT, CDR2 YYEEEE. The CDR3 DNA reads TGTGCCAGCAGCTTCGGAGGAGCAAGAGCTTTCTTT. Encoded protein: CASSFGGARAFF.

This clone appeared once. CDR3 DNA: TGTGCCAGCAGCTGGGGAGGACTAGGAAGAGGCTACAATGAGCAGTTCTTC. Its translation is CASSWGGLGRGYNEQFF. The rearrangement joins TRBV7-3 to TRBJ2-1; 7 positions agree with TRBD2. Per germline, CDR1 SGHTA and CDR2 FQGTGA. The CDR3 consists of 17 residues. V shed 4 bases, J shed 3 bases, and the junction held 12 bases outside the gene matches.

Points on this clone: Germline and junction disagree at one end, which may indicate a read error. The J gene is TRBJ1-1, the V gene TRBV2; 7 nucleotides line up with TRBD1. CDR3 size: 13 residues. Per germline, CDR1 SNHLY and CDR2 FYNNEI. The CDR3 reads CASSVSAGTARPF. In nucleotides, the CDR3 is TGTGCCAGCAGTGTATCCGCCGGGACAGCGAGACCTTTT.

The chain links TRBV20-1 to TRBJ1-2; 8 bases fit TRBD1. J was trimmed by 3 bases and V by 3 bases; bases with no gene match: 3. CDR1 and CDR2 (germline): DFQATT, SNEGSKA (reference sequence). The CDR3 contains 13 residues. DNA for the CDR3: TGCAGTGCTAGTCAGACAGGGGACTATGGCTACACCTTC. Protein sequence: CSASQTGDYGYTF.

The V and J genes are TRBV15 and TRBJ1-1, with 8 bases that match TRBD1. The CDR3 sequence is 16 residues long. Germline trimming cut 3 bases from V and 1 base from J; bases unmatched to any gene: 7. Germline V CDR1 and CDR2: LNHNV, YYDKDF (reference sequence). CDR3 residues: CATSSATGARNTEAFF. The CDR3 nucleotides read TGTGCCACCAGCAGTGCGACAGGGGCCCGGAACACTGAAGCTTTCTTT.

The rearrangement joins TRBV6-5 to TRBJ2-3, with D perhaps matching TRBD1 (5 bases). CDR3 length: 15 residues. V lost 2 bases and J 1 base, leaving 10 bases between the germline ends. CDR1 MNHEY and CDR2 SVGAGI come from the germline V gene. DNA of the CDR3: TGTGCCAGCAGTTACAGGGGCCTCGGCACAGATACGCAGTATTTT. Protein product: CASSYRGLGTDTQYF.

The CDR3 DNA reads as TGTGCCAGCAGTTTCCCAAGACTGAGGGGGCCAGATCTGAACACTGAAGCTTTCTTT. Residues: CASSFPRLRGPDLNTEAFF. The chain is built from TRBV28 and TRBJ1-1, with TRBD1 matching over 7 bases. The germline V gene encodes CDR1 MDHEN and CDR2 SYDVKM. V shed 3 bases and J 0 bases; nucleotides not matched to a gene: 16. CDR3 length equals 19 residues.

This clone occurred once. CDR3 protein: CATSISRGAGGLAELFF. Written as DNA, the CDR3 is TGTGCCACCAGTATCTCCCGGGGGGCAGGGGGCCTGGCGGAGCTGTTTTTT. The gene calls are TRBV24-1 and TRBJ2-2, with D perhaps TRBD1 (8 bases). Trimming took 6 bases from V and 10 from J, leaving 26 bases between them. This CDR3 spans 17 amino acids. Germline V gene sequence: CDR1 KGHDR, CDR2 SFDVKD.

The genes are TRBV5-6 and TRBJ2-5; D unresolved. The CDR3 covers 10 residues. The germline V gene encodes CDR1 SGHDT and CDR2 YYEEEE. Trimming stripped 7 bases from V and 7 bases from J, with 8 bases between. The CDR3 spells CASARVTQYF. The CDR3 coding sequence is TGTGCCAGCGCCCGGGTGACCCAGTACTTC. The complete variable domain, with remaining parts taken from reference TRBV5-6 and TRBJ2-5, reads DAGVTQSPTHLIKTRGQQVTLRCSPKSGHDTVSWYQQALGQGPQFIFQYYEEEERQRGNFPDRFSGHQFPNYSSELNVNALLLGDSALYLCASARVTQYFGPGTRLLVL.

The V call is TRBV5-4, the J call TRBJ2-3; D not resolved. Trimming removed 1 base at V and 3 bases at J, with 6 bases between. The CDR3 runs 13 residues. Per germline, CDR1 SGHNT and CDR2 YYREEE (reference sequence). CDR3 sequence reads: CASSLLPTDTQYF. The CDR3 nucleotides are TGTGCCAGCAGCTTGCTGCCTACAGATACGCAGTATTTT.

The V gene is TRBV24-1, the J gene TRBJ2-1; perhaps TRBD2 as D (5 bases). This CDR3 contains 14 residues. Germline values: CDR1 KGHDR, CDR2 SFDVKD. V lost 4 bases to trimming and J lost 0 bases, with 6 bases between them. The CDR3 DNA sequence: TGTGCCACCAGTGAAGGGAGCTCCTACAATGAGCAGTTCTTC. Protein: CATSEGSSYNEQFF.

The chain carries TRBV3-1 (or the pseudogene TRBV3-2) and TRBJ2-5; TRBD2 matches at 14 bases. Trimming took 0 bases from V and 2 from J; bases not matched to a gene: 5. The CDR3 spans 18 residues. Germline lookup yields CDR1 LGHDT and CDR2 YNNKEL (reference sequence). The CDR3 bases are TGTGCCAGCAGCCAAGATAGGGGACTAGCGGGAGTTCAAGAGACCCAGTACTTC. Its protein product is CASSQDRGLAGVQETQYF.

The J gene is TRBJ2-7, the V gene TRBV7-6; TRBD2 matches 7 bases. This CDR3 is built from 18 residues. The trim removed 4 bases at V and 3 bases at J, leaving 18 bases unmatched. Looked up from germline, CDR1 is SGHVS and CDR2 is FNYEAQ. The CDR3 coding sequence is TGTGCCAGCAGCTCCGTAGTCGGGTCGCGGGGGAACCACTACGAGCAGTACTTC. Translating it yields CASSSVVGSRGNHYEQYF.

The chain's CDR3 is CASSQDPSSGDYNEQFF. In DNA form, the CDR3 reads TGCGCCAGCAGCCAAGATCCGAGTAGCGGGGACTACAATGAGCAGTTCTTC. The chain couples TRBV4-1 to TRBJ2-1; 8 positions agree with TRBD2. V was pared by 0 bases and J by 3 bases, with 7 bases of the junction left unmatched. The CDR3 loop spans 17 amino acids. CDR1 and CDR2 (germline): MGHRA, YSYEKL.

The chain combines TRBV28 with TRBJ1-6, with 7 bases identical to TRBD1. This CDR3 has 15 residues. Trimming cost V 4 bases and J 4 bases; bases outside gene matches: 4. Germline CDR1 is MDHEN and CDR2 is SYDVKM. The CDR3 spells CASSSGQPYNSPLHF. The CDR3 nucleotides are TGTGCCAGCAGTTCGGGACAGCCATATAATTCACCCCTCCACTTT.

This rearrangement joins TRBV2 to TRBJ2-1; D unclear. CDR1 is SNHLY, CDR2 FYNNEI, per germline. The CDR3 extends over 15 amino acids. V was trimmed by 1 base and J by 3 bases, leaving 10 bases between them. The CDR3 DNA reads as TGTGCCAGCAGTGAAGGCGGCTTCAGCTACAATGAGCAGTTCTTC. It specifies CASSEGGFSYNEQFF.

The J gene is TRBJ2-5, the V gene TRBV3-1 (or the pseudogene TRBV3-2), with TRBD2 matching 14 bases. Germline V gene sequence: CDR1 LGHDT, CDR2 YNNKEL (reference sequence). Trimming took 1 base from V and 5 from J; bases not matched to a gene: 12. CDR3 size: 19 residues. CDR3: CASSQVAGLAGVGLETQYF. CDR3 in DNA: TGTGCCAGCAGCCAAGTCGCGGGACTAGCGGGAGTAGGTCTGGAGACCCAGTACTTC.